A few counts support the clone carrying this T cell receptor (beta chain). This entry is derived from a study of blood T cell repertoires in COVID-19. Study in general: The analysed material was cDNA or gDNA that came from T cells, B-cell-depleted T cells, or PBMCs.

TCRdb's copy holds only in-frame clones and misses some; the assay was immunoSEQ multiplex PCR. The table lists approximately 170,000 clones, approximately 86% of them singletons. Germline V gene data show CDR1 as SNHLY and CDR2 as FYNNEI. The CDR3 covers 14 residues. Trimming removed 8 bases at V and 4 bases at J, with 15 bases between. The TCR was taken from a man in his 70s with acute or convalescent COVID-19. J is TRBJ1-5 and V is TRBV2, with D perhaps TRBD1 (6 bases). Sequencing input: peripheral blood. The CDR3 nucleotides are TGTGCCAGCCAGCGGGGGCAGGGGAATCAGCCCCAGCATTTT. This encodes CASQRGQGNQPQHF.